This TCR beta chain was sequenced in a study of cytomegalovirus exposure and HLA in healthy donors. Points from the study as a whole: Whilst most TCR sequences proved rare, a subset of public TCRs occurred across many donors.

The length of the CDR3 is 15 residues. Trimming removed 2 bases from V and 0 bases from J, with 9 bases in between. CDR1 is SGHRS and CDR2 is YFSETQ in the germline V gene. The primer mix had 60 Vbeta and 13 Jbeta primers. Sequencing was performed with immunoSEQ multiplex PCR; in TCRdb, only in-frame clones are kept and a portion is missing. The sample records around 58,000 clones, approximately 80% being singletons. Of note for this clone: The target antigen is unknown.

The clonotype was recovered from a female donor in good health and CMV-seronegative. This chain joins TRBV5-1 and TRBJ2-1; tentatively, D is TRBD2 (5 bases). Source material: PBMCs. The CDR3 DNA follows: TGCGCCAGCAGCTTAGCGGTAAACTCCTACAATGAGCAGTTCTTC. Encoded protein: CASSLAVNSYNEQFF. The entire variable domain, with the rest obtained from reference TRBV5-1 and TRBJ2-1, is as follows: KAGVTQTPRYLIKTRGQQVTLSCSPISGHRSVSWYQQTPGQGLQFLFEYFSETQRNKGNFPGRFSGRQFSNSRSEMNVSTLELGDSALYLCASSLAVNSYNEQFFGPGTRLTVL.